A single sample gave rise to the 4 T cell receptor beta chains below, sequenced in a study of T-cell reconstitution after alpha-beta-depleted transplantation in children. Unique molecular identifiers were used to barcode this TCRbeta library. TCRdb ran MiXCR on the PCR reads and lists one entry per CDR3 protein. This sample carries about 980,000 distinct CDR3 sequences, around 30% of them seen once, and the ten largest clones take 28%. The source material was PBMCs, mostly from graft donor cells, sampled 360 days after TCRalphabeta/CD19-depleted stem cell transplant. The receptors here all came from a boy younger than two who had a stem cell transplant for SCID, so the T cells may come from the graft donor.

This clonotype was seen a handful of times. This sequence joins TRBV7-9 and TRBJ2-3; the D gene could be TRBD1 or TRBD2 (5 bases each). Germline V lookup: CDR1 SEHNR, CDR2 FQNEAQ (reference sequence). The CDR3 has 16 residues. V was cut by 5 bases and J by 1 base, with 16 bases left in between. CDR3 coding DNA: TGTGCCAGCAGCCCCGGGGCAGTACCTGGCACAGATACGCAGTATTTT. Its protein product is CASSPGAVPGTDTQYF. Based on the CDR3 plus reference TRBV7-9 and TRBJ2-3, the full variable domain is DTGVSQNPRHKITKRGQNVTFRCDPISEHNRLYWYRQTLGQGPEFLTYFQNEAQLEKSRLLSDRFSAERPKGSFSTLEIQRTEQGDSAMYLCASSPGAVPGTDTQYFGPGTRLTVL.

This clonotype was detected a few times. The chain employs TRBV5-5 and TRBJ2-5; D possibly corresponds to TRBD2 (7 bases). The CDR3 loop spans 15 amino acids. CDR1 is SGHKS, CDR2 YYEKEE, per germline (reference sequence). V dropped 0 bases and J dropped 1 base, with 10 bases sitting between them. The CDR3 sequence is CASSLEGGFQETQYF. The CDR3 DNA follows: TGTGCCAGCAGCTTGGAGGGGGGGTTCCAAGAGACCCAGTACTTC. Complete variable domain (other parts from reference TRBV5-5 and TRBJ2-5): DAGVTQSPTHLIKTRGQQVTLRCSPISGHKSVSWYQQVLGQGPQFIFQYYEKEERGRGNFPDRFSARQFPNYSSELNVNALLLGDSALYLCASSLEGGFQETQYFGPGTRLLVL.

The CDR3 reads CASSLPSGLSSYNEQFF. The CDR3, as DNA: TGTGCCAGCAGCTTACCTAGCGGGCTCTCCTCCTACAATGAGCAGTTCTTC. The chain uses TRBV7-8 and TRBJ2-1; 8 bases are a match to TRBD2. The CDR3 sequence is 17 residues long. Unmatched junction bases numbered 6, after V lost 2 bases and J lost 0 bases. Germline V gene sequence: CDR1 SGHVS, CDR2 FQNEAQ.

This clonotype was picked up a small number of times. The chain couples TRBV5-1 to TRBJ2-2; 10 nucleotides match TRBD2. Germline V gene sequence: CDR1 SGHRS, CDR2 YFSETQ. The trim removed 4 bases at V and 6 bases at J, leaving 6 bases unmatched. The CDR3 loop spans 15 amino acids. The CDR3 DNA reads TGCGCCAGCAGCCCGAAGCGGGGGGGCGCCGGGGAGCTGTTTTTT. It is translated as CASSPKRGGAGELFF. The full variable domain, rest sourced from reference TRBV5-1 and TRBJ2-2, is KAGVTQTPRYLIKTRGQQVTLSCSPISGHRSVSWYQQTPGQGLQFLFEYFSETQRNKGNFPGRFSGRQFSNSRSEMNVSTLELGDSALYLCASSPKRGGAGELFFGEGSRLTVL.